This entry is about one T cell receptor (beta chain). Under the authors' procedure: Reference gene primer amplification yielded estimated nucleated cell counts. Profiled with immunoSEQ multiplex PCR; TCRdb holds only in-frame clones, not every one. From that table come the V and J calls and clone size; the DNA was used to work out D and trimming. The sample records some 50,000 clones, over 80% being singletons. The entry originates in a study of blood T cell repertoires in COVID-19. Study at large: Both acute and convalescent COVID-19 samples were obtained from the United States, Italy and Spain. T cells, B-cell-depleted T cells, or PBMCs supplied cDNA or gDNA.

V lost 0 bases and J lost 6, with 19 bases in between. Germline V CDR1 and CDR2: SGDLS, YYNGEE. There are 16 residues in the CDR3. Sequencing was performed on peripheral blood. The clonotype comes from a human donor in a cohort sampled during active COVID-19. The V gene is TRBV9, the J gene TRBJ2-7; D is undetermined. Here the CDR3 DNA reads TGTGCCAGCAGCGTAGGCCCCGTGGGCCCCTCGTCCGAGCAGTACTTC. Encoded protein: CASSVGPVGPSSEQYF.